The 29 T cell receptor beta chains below come from one sample, sequenced in a study of blood T cell repertoires in COVID-19. Measured with immunoSEQ multiplex PCR; TCRdb has only the in-frame clones, and not every one. The table includes approximately 200,000 clones, about 87% detected once. Sequencing used peripheral blood. The source of these receptors is a young woman with acute or convalescent COVID-19.

This clone was seen more than once but under ten times. The chain has TRBV2 and TRBJ2-2, with 9 bases identical to TRBD1. Looked up from germline, CDR1 is SNHLY and CDR2 is FYNNEI. V was clipped by 4 bases and J by 13 bases; unmatched bases: 4. This CDR3 spans 12 amino acids. The CDR3 region has the DNA TGTGCCAGCAGTGCAGGGACAGGGTTGCTGTTTTTT. This encodes CASSAGTGLLFF.

The rearrangement joins TRBV7-9 to TRBJ2-1; TRBD2 matches at 9 bases. After removal of 4 bases from V and 3 bases from J, the junction contained 4 bases not matched to a gene. Looked up from germline, CDR1 is SEHNR and CDR2 is FQNEAQ (reference sequence). This CDR3 has 15 residues. The CDR3 bases are TGTGCCAGCAGCTGGGGGCGGGAGGGCTACAATGAGCAGTTCTTC. As protein: CASSWGREGYNEQFF. Drawing the rest from reference TRBV7-9 and TRBJ2-1, the complete variable domain is DTGVSQNPRHKITKRGQNVTFRCDPISEHNRLYWYRQTLGQGPEFLTYFQNEAQLEKSRLLSDRFSAERPKGSFSTLEIQRTEQGDSAMYLCASSWGREGYNEQFFGPGTRLTVL.

This clone was seen only once. The chain has TRBV9 and TRBJ2-1, with 7 bases that match TRBD2. V lost 0 bases and J lost 7; bases outside the gene matches: 7. This CDR3 has 15 residues. Germline CDR1 and CDR2: SGDLS and YYNGEE. DNA of the CDR3: TGTGCCAGCAGCGTAGACGGGACTACAATGAATGAGCAGTTCTTC. This encodes CASSVDGTTMNEQFF.

V and J are TRBV28 and TRBJ2-3, with 10 positions matching TRBD2. The CDR3 length is 16 residues. The V and J ends lost 3 bases and 4 bases, in that order; junction bases with no gene match: 7. CDR1 and CDR2 from the germline V gene are MDHEN and SYDVKM. In DNA form, the CDR3 reads TGTGCCAGCAGTTTCGGACCCGGGACTAGCGCAGATACGCAGTATTTT. Amino acids: CASSFGPGTSADTQYF.

The chain carries TRBV29-1 and TRBJ2-1; TRBD1 might be the D (6 bases). Germline CDR1 and CDR2: SQVTM and ANQGSEA. The ends were cut back, 3 bases at V and 5 bases at J, with 14 bases in the middle. This CDR3 is 14 amino acids long. The CDR3 region has the DNA TGCAGCGTTGAGTTACAGGGATTCGACAATGAGCAGTTCTTC. It is translated as CSVELQGFDNEQFF.

The table lists this clone with a few counts. This chain uses TRBV7-9 with TRBJ2-5; 8 bases map to TRBD1. This CDR3 is 13 amino acids long. V lost 5 bases, J lost 5 bases, and 4 bases stayed unmatched. In germline, CDR1 is SEHNR, CDR2 FQNEAQ (reference sequence). Here the CDR3 reads CASSGRGRETQYF. Written as DNA, the CDR3 is TGTGCCAGCAGCGGCAGGGGGCGTGAGACCCAGTACTTC.

This chain connects TRBV5-1 to TRBJ1-2; 7 bases agree with TRBD1. J lost 6 bases, V lost 4 bases, and 9 bases had no gene match. Germline V gene data show CDR1 as SGHRS and CDR2 as YFSETQ. There are 14 residues in the CDR3. CDR3 nucleotides: TGCGCCAGCAGCCCAGGGACAGCCGGGGATGGCTACACCTTC. Protein: CASSPGTAGDGYTF.

The chain carries TRBV15 and TRBJ2-7; perhaps TRBD1 as D (6 bases). Germline CDR1 LNHNV, CDR2 YYDKDF (reference sequence). CDR3 length: 16 residues. V lost 1 base and J 4 bases, leaving 17 bases between the germline ends. CDR3 protein: CATSRGDVGAGYEQYF. The DNA for the CDR3 is TGTGCCACCAGCAGAGGAGATGTGGGGGCGGGTTACGAGCAGTACTTC.

This rearrangement joins TRBV18 to TRBJ1-2; TRBD1 is a possible D gene (5 bases). In germline, CDR1 is KGHSH, CDR2 LQKENI. Trimming pared 3 bases from V and 2 bases from J, leaving 10 bases between. CDR3 length: 14 residues. CDR3 DNA: TGTGCCAGCTCACCTCCGGGGGTAAACTATGGCTACACCTTC. As protein: CASSPPGVNYGYTF. Full variable domain (missing parts from reference TRBV18 and TRBJ1-2): NAGVMQNPRHLVRRRGQEARLRCSPMKGHSHVYWYRQLPEEGLKFMVYLQKENIIDESGMPKERFSAEFPKEGPSILRIQQVVRGDSAAYFCASSPPGVNYGYTFGSGTRLTVV.

For the CDR3, the DNA is TGTGCCAGCGGGAGGGAAGATCTAGAGACCCAGTACTTC. This codes for CASGREDLETQYF. The rearrangement uses TRBV7-8 and TRBJ2-5; 7 bases fit TRBD2. Germline-derived CDR1 and CDR2 are SGHVS and FQNEAQ. CDR3 length equals 13 residues. Trimming removed 8 bases from V and 4 bases from J; junction bases left unmatched: 7.

The chain links TRBV13 to TRBJ1-6; D call uncertain. Trimming removed 6 bases at V and 7 bases at J, with 19 bases between. The CDR3 spans 16 residues. Germline loops: CDR1 PRHDT, CDR2 FYEKMQ (reference sequence). The CDR3 coding sequence is TGTGCCAGCAGTCTAGGGATCGGCGGAGGAAATTCACCCCTCCACTTT. Amino acids: CASSLGIGGGNSPLHF.

V is TRBV6-6 and J is TRBJ1-6; 7 bases fit TRBD1. Germline values: CDR1 MNHNY, CDR2 SVGAGI (reference sequence). J lost 9 bases, V lost 2 bases, and 4 bases had no gene match. The CDR3 covers 14 residues. CDR3 sequence (DNA): TGTGCCAGCAGTTACCGGGACAGAACTTCACCCCTCCACTTT. Amino acid sequence: CASSYRDRTSPLHF.

The CDR3 sequence: CANPPSSRGQPYEQYF. CDR3 nucleotides: TGCGCCAACCCCCCTTCGAGCAGGGGGCAACCCTACGAGCAGTACTTC. V and J are TRBV10-1 and TRBJ2-7; 8 bases align to TRBD1. The CDR3 totals 16 residues. CDR1 and CDR2 (germline): WNHNN, SYGVQD (reference sequence). Unmatched junction bases numbered 16, after V lost 10 bases and J lost 2 bases.

The V call is TRBV12-3 or TRBV12-4, the J call TRBJ1-2; D possibly corresponds to TRBD1 (5 bases). V shed 8 bases and J shed 4 bases, with 11 bases lying between them. This CDR3 comprises 12 residues. CDR3 coding DNA: TGTGCCAGCTCCCAGGGACTCTATGGCTACACCTTC. It specifies CASSQGLYGYTF.

As regards this clone: The germline gene is not matched at one end of the junction; a read error may be the cause. The V gene is TRBV5-1, the J gene TRBJ2-3; D gene unclear. Per germline, CDR1 SGHRS and CDR2 YFSETQ. The CDR3 runs 14 residues. CDR3 region: CASGLGSQTDTQYF. The CDR3 nucleotides are TGCGCCAGCGGCTTGGGTAGCCAGACAGATACGCAGTATTTT.

The genes are TRBV11-3 and TRBJ1-3, with D unresolved. The CDR3 has 15 amino acids. Looked up from germline, CDR1 is SGHNT and CDR2 is YENEEA. The V and J ends lost 3 bases and 3 bases respectively, with 12 bases between them. CDR3 loop: CASSFSGLFGNTIYF. The CDR3 DNA reads TGTGCCAGCAGCTTTAGTGGACTTTTTGGAAACACCATATATTTT.

The chain couples TRBV7-9 to TRBJ2-1, with 13 nucleotides matching TRBD2. This CDR3 spans 19 amino acids. The germline CDR1 and CDR2 sequences are SEHNR and FQNEAQ (reference sequence). V lost 3 bases, J lost 3 bases, and 11 bases stayed unmatched. Written as DNA, the CDR3 is TGTGCCAGCAGCTTGACTAGCGGGAGGAGCAGAGCGTACTACAATGAGCAGTTCTTC. This gives the protein CASSLTSGRSRAYYNEQFF.

The CDR3 DNA follows: TGTGCCAGCAGCCAAAATACAGGGCTCCAAGAGACCCAGTACTTC. Encoded protein: CASSQNTGLQETQYF. The genes are TRBV7-9 and TRBJ2-5, with a tentative D call TRBD1 (6 bases). The germline V and J ends were trimmed by 5 bases and 1 base, with 14 bases remaining between them. The CDR3 extends over 15 amino acids. CDR1 and CDR2 from the germline V gene are SEHNR and FQNEAQ (reference sequence).

This chain connects TRBV27 to TRBJ1-6; D not certain. Trimming took 7 bases from V and 8 from J, leaving 15 bases between them. CDR1 is MNHEY and CDR2 is SMNVEV in the germline V gene (reference sequence). CDR3 length: 14 residues. CDR3 in DNA: TGTGCCAGCATCGTCGAGGGATTCGATTCACCCCTCCACTTT. It translates to CASIVEGFDSPLHF.

The chain uses TRBV11-2 and TRBJ1-3, with 8 bases aligning to TRBD1. CDR1 is SGHAT, CDR2 FQNNGV, per germline. There are 15 residues in the CDR3. V shed 5 bases and J 2 bases; nucleotides not matched to a gene: 5. In DNA form, the CDR3 reads TGTGCCAGCAGCGCAGGGGGCTCCCCTGGAAACACCATATATTTT. Translated: CASSAGGSPGNTIYF.

On this clone: Mismatch with germline at one junction end may stem from a read error. The chain combines TRBV7-9 with TRBJ2-1; possible D gene TRBD2, 6 bases. The CDR3 is 14 amino acids. CDR1 and CDR2 from the germline V gene are SEHNR and FQNEAQ (reference sequence). This CDR3 reads CASSVAGSLNEQFF. In DNA form, the CDR3 reads TGTGCCAGCAGCGTAGCCGGGAGCCTCAATGAGCAGTTCTTC.

This sequence joins TRBV9 and TRBJ1-3; D possibly corresponds to TRBD1 (5 bases). Germline loops: CDR1 SGDLS, CDR2 YYNGEE. Trimming left V 3 bases short and J 4 bases short, with 11 bases between. CDR3 length: 14 residues. CDR3 loop: CASSGGVGGNTIYF. The DNA of the CDR3 is TGTGCCAGCAGCGGGGGGGTAGGCGGAAACACCATATATTTT. The full variable domain, in which reference TRBV9 and TRBJ1-3 provide the parts outside the CDR3, is DSGVTQTPKHLITATGQRVTLRCSPRSGDLSVYWYQQSLDQGLQFLIQYYNGEERAKGNILERFSAQQFPDLHSELNLSSLELGDSALYFCASSGGVGGNTIYFGEGSWLTVV.

As to this clone: Within the sample, other DNA sequences also encode this same CDR3. This chain links TRBV6-5 with TRBJ2-2; a weak D match, TRBD1 (5 bases). The CDR3 is made up of 14 amino acids. The V end lost 8 bases, the J end lost 1 base, and 11 bases lay between the germline ends. The V gene's germline CDR1 is MNHEY and CDR2 SVGAGI. The CDR3 here is CASENRLNTGELFF. The CDR3 region has the DNA TGTGCCAGCGAGAACAGGTTGAACACCGGGGAGCTGTTTTTT.

This sequence joins TRBV2 and TRBJ1-6, with 7 positions matching TRBD1. The junction had 3 bases not matched to a gene; V was cut back by 11 bases and J by 2 bases. Germline loops: CDR1 SNHLY, CDR2 FYNNEI. CDR3 length: 13 residues. CDR3 loop: CAGGTAYNSPLHF. The CDR3 DNA reads TGTGCCGGAGGGACAGCCTATAATTCACCCCTCCACTTT.

V usage is TRBV7-8 and J usage is TRBJ1-3; D is uncertain. CDR1 and CDR2 (germline): SGHVS, FQNEAQ. Trimming left V 5 bases short and J 0 bases short, with 11 bases between. The CDR3 totals 15 residues. The CDR3 spells CASSPGRSSGNTIYF. The CDR3 DNA reads TGTGCCAGCAGCCCGGGTAGATCCTCTGGAAACACCATATATTTT.

This rearrangement joins TRBV4-2 to TRBJ1-6, with 8 nucleotides matching TRBD1. CDR3 length: 14 amino acids. Losses at the gene ends were 3 bases for V and 10 bases for J; bases not matched to a gene: 5. CDR1 LGHNA and CDR2 YNFKEQ come from the germline V gene. CDR3 nucleotides: TGTGCCAGCAGCCACCAGGGGGCAGGATCACCCCTCCACTTT. Protein sequence: CASSHQGAGSPLHF.

The V gene is TRBV19, the J gene TRBJ1-5; 7 bases line up with TRBD1. With V trimmed by 0 bases and J by 5 bases, 4 bases remained unmatched. Germline CDR1 LNHDA, CDR2 SQIVND (reference sequence). The CDR3 contains 15 residues. The CDR3: CASSIERQGYQPQHF. The CDR3 DNA sequence: TGTGCCAGTAGTATAGAGAGACAGGGATATCAGCCCCAGCATTTT.

The chain links TRBV6-1 to TRBJ2-7; tentative D call: TRBD1 (6 bases). The CDR3 extends over 15 amino acids. V was clipped by 6 bases and J by 5 bases, with 20 bases between them. Germline-derived CDR1 and CDR2 are MNHNS and SASEGT. CDR3 region: CASSSDSLRWDEQYF. CDR3 DNA: TGTGCCAGCAGCTCGGACAGTCTCAGGTGGGACGAGCAGTACTTC.

V and J are TRBV10-3 and TRBJ2-3; TRBD1 might be the D (7 bases). Germline CDR1 reads ENHRY; CDR2 reads SYGVKD. The CDR3 is made up of 18 amino acids. Between the trimmed V and J ends, which lost 6 bases and 1 base, there was a span of 23 bases. For the CDR3, the DNA is TGTGCCATCAGCGCGGGGATCGACAGGGACGGTCGCACAGATACGCAGTATTTT. This gives the protein CAISAGIDRDGRTDTQYF.